What follows is one TCR beta chain and its context. The V gene's germline CDR1 is SGHTA and CDR2 FQGNSA. The CDR3 extends over 17 amino acids. J gave up 6 bases and V 2 bases, and 15 bases lay outside the gene matches. This record comes from a study of cytomegalovirus exposure and HLA in healthy donors. It was with 60 Vbeta and 13 Jbeta primers that the PCR ran. Data came from immunoSEQ multiplex PCR; TCRdb stores just in-frame clones and leaves some out. The table has some 170,000 clones, roughly 76% seen once. This TCR came from a woman younger than 35 in good health and CMV-seropositive. Source material: PBMCs. This chain joins TRBV7-2 and TRBJ2-7, with 8 nucleotides matching TRBD2. The CDR3 DNA reads TGTGCCAGCAGCTTACCCCTCGGGACTCTCGGGGGGGGCGAGCAGTACTTC. It translates to CASSLPLGTLGGGEQYF.